Listed below are T cell receptor beta chains from one sample, sequenced in a study of graft-versus-host responses after intestinal transplantation. Profiled with immunoSEQ multiplex PCR; TCRdb holds only in-frame clones, not every one. The sample yields about 97,000 clones, 80% to 95% seen once. Sequences were derived from PBMCs, sampled about 460 days after intestinal transplant. Receptors originate from a human patient who received an intestinal transplant, so some T cells may come from the graft donor. Both conserved end residues are part of each CDR3. A D gene is named only where the DNA matches it firmly. Rows may omit the clone size; those that give it use once, few, many or a size class.

cdr3_nt	cdr3_aa	v_call	clone_size	d_call	j_call
TGTGCCAGCAGCTTGGGGCAGGGGAGCGAGCAGTACTTC	CASSLGQGSEQYF	TRBV5-6	once	.	TRBJ2-7
TGCGCCAGCAGCCAGGACCCGAACACTGAAGCTTTCTTT	CASSQDPNTEAFF	TRBV4-1	.	.	TRBJ1-1
TGTGCCAGCAGTGCTAGGGGCCCCCCTGGGGATACGCAGTATTTT	CASSARGPPGDTQYF	TRBV2	.	.	TRBJ2-3
TGTGCCAGCGCTAGGGGTTCCAATCAGCCCCAGCATTTT	CASARGSNQPQHF	TRBV2	.	.	TRBJ1-5
TGTGCCAGCAGCCAAGGGACTAGTGTCACAGATACGCAGTATTTT	CASSQGTSVTDTQYF	TRBV4-2	few	TRBD2	TRBJ2-3
TGTGCCAGCTCACCCGACCAGAACACTGAAGCTTTCTTT	CASSPDQNTEAFF	TRBV18	.	.	TRBJ1-1
TGTGCCAGCAGAAAGACAGGGATCTACAATGAGCAGTTCTTC	CASRKTGIYNEQFF	TRBV6-5	.	TRBD1	TRBJ2-1
TGTGCCAGTAGTATAGGTCGGCTGAAGAATCAGCCCCAGCATTTT	CASSIGRLKNQPQHF	TRBV19	.	.	TRBJ1-5
TGTGCCAGCAGCGCGGGGGGACCTCCTTCTGAGCAGTTCTTC	CASSAGGPPSEQFF	TRBV9	.	TRBD2	TRBJ2-1
TGTGCCAGCAGCCCGGCGGGGACAGGGGCCTACGAGCAGTACTTC	CASSPAGTGAYEQYF	TRBV6-1	.	TRBD1	TRBJ2-7
TGTGCCAGCAGCTTGGCTCACAGGGTGGGACACTATGGCTACACCTTC	CASSLAHRVGHYGYTF	TRBV5-6	.	.	TRBJ1-2
TGTGCCAGCAGCTTCGGGTCTGGGGCCAACGTCCTGACTTTC	CASSFGSGANVLTF	TRBV11-2	few	.	TRBJ2-6
TGTGCCAGTCAAAGGGGGGTTAATTCACCCCTCCACTTT	CASQRGVNSPLHF	TRBV19	.	.	TRBJ1-6
TGTGCCAGCAGTGAAGTGGCAGGGGGTGTCACTGAAGCTTTCTTT	CASSEVAGGVTEAFF	TRBV6-1	.	TRBD1	TRBJ1-1
TGTGCCAGCTCACCCGGGACAGAAGGGAAGCAGTACTTC	CASSPGTEGKQYF	TRBV18	.	TRBD1	TRBJ2-7
TGTGCCAGCCGAGGAGCGGGGGGTTGGGAGACCCAGTACTTC	CASRGAGGWETQYF	TRBV7-6	few	TRBD2	TRBJ2-5
TGTGCCAGCAGCCACATGAGCACCAATGGCTACACCTTC	CASSHMSTNGYTF	TRBV7-9	.	.	TRBJ1-2
TGTGCCAGCAGCTTTGGAGGGGGAGGGAATCAGCCCCAGCATTTT	CASSFGGGGNQPQHF	TRBV5-5	.	.	TRBJ1-5